Listed below are T cell receptor beta chains from one sample, sequenced in a study of blood T cell repertoires in COVID-19. The table came from immunoSEQ multiplex PCR; TCRdb's copy has only in-frame clones and leaves some out. Of hundreds of thousands of clones listed, 80% to 90% are singletons. Sequencing was carried out using peripheral blood. Receptor source: an elderly man with acute or convalescent COVID-19. Each CDR3 is given with its conserved first and last residue. The order of the fields is J gene, D gene, clone size, V gene, CDR3 DNA, CDR3 protein. D genes are given only for firm matches. Some rows mark clone size as missing; the rest say once, few, many or name a class of expanded clone.

TRBJ2-3 | NA | NA | TRBV5-1 | TGCGCCAGCAGCTTGGCCATTGTAGCGTCGGATACGCAGTATTTT | CASSLAIVASDTQYF
TRBJ2-2 | TRBD2 | NA | TRBV10-3 | TGTGCCATCAGAGAGGGCGGGAGTGGCACCGGGGAGCTGTTTTTT | CAIREGGSGTGELFF
TRBJ2-1 | NA | NA | TRBV21-1 | TGTGCCAGCAGTCCCGGGGGCGGGAGTGACAACAATGAGCAGTTCTTC | CASSPGGGSDNNEQFF
TRBJ1-3 | TRBD1 | NA | TRBV7-2 | TGTGCCAGCAGCTTAGGGGACAGGGGAAGCTCTGGAAACACCATATATTTT | CASSLGDRGSSGNTIYF
TRBJ2-1 | TRBD2 | NA | TRBV11-2 | TGTGCCAGCAGCTTAGAAAAGCGGACTAGCGGGTTGGTCGGGTTAAGGTTCTTC | CASSLEKRTSGLVGLRFF
TRBJ2-6 | NA | NA | TRBV4-1 | TGCGCCAGCAGCCAAGAGGATCGGGGCTCTGGGGCCAACGTCCTGACTTTC | CASSQEDRGSGANVLTF
TRBJ2-5 | NA | NA | TRBV18 | TGTGCCAGCTCACTTCAGGGCCTCCAAGAGACCCAGTACTTC | CASSLQGLQETQYF
TRBJ1-1 | NA | NA | TRBV5-5 | TGTGCCAGCAGCTTTTATGGGGGGGATGAAGCTTTCTTT | CASSFYGGDEAFF
TRBJ1-4 | NA | NA | TRBV3-1/TRBV3-2 | TGTGCCAGCAGCTGGGGGGGACATCGGGAAAAACTGTTTTTT | CASSWGGHREKLFF
TRBJ1-1 | TRBD1 | NA | TRBV14 | TGTGCCAGCAGCCAAGGGAGGACAGGGCTGAACACTGAAGCTTTCTTT | CASSQGRTGLNTEAFF
TRBJ2-3 | TRBD2 | NA | TRBV6-2/TRBV6-3 | TGTGCCAGCAGTTACTCGGGACTAGCTGATACGCAGTATTTT | CASSYSGLADTQYF
TRBJ1-2 | NA | NA | TRBV7-2 | TGTGCCAGCAGCTCCAGCGGGGGGGGCGGCTATGGCTACACCTTC | CASSSSGGGGYGYTF
TRBJ2-7 | NA | once | TRBV27 | TGTGCCAGCATGGGGGAGGGGGAGTACGAGCAGTACTTC | CASMGEGEYEQYF
TRBJ2-3 | TRBD1 | NA | TRBV9 | TGTGCCAGCAGCCCCCGACAGGGGGCGAACACAGATACGCAGTATTTT | CASSPRQGANTDTQYF
TRBJ2-1 | NA | NA | TRBV6-2/TRBV6-3 | TGTGCCAGCAGTTTGGTCGGGGGAGGTTACAATGAGCAGTTCTTC | CASSLVGGGYNEQFF
TRBJ2-2 | NA | NA | TRBV9 | TGTGCCAGCAGCGCAACAGGGGAAGCGGGCGGGGAGCTGTTTTTT | CASSATGEAGGELFF
TRBJ2-3 | NA | NA | TRBV3-1/TRBV3-2 | TGTGCCAGCAGCCAAGCCCGGGGAGATACGCAGTATTTT | CASSQARGDTQYF
TRBJ2-2 | NA | NA | TRBV3-1/TRBV3-2 | TGTGCCAGCAGCCAAGACCCGGGACTCCTAAACACCGGGGAGCTGTTTTTT | CASSQDPGLLNTGELFF
TRBJ2-2 | TRBD1 | NA | TRBV9 | TGTGCCAGCAGCCACAGGGCAGGGGGCTGGGTAGGCACCGGGGAGCTGTTTTTT | CASSHRAGGWVGTGELFF
TRBJ2-7 | NA | once | TRBV7-2 | TGTGCCAGCAGCTTAGGGCGGCAGGGTTACGAGCAGTACTTC | CASSLGRQGYEQYF
TRBJ2-3 | TRBD2 | NA | TRBV18 | TGTGCCAGCTCCCAACAGTCGGGGGGTAGCACAGATACGCAGTATTTT | CASSQQSGGSTDTQYF
TRBJ1-6 | TRBD1 | NA | TRBV3-1/TRBV3-2 | TGTGCCAGCAGCCAAGATACAGGGGCAGGAGATTCACCCCTCCACTTT | CASSQDTGAGDSPLHF
TRBJ1-4 | NA | few | TRBV5-6 | TGTGCCAGCAGCTTGGCTCTCGGAGCAACTAATGAAAAACTGTTTTTT | CASSLALGATNEKLFF
TRBJ1-5 | TRBD1 | NA | TRBV2 | TGTGCCAGCAGTGAAAGGGGACAGGACAATCAGCCCCAGCATTTT | CASSERGQDNQPQHF
TRBJ1-1 | TRBD1 | NA | TRBV6-5 | TGTGCCAGCAGTTCGCCAGGGGGCGCGGGGAACACTGAAGCTTTCTTT | CASSSPGGAGNTEAFF
TRBJ1-1 | TRBD1 | once | TRBV5-1 | TGCGCCAGCAGCTTCGGGACAGGGACTATGAACACTGAAGCTTTCTTT | CASSFGTGTMNTEAFF
TRBJ2-7 | TRBD1 | few | TRBV18 | TGTGCCAGCTCACGAATTAACAGGGGAGAGCAGTACTTC | CASSRINRGEQYF
TRBJ1-4 | NA | few | TRBV21-1 | TGTGCCAGCAGCACTGGGACAGGGAAGAATGAAAAACTGTTTTTT | CASSTGTGKNEKLFF
TRBJ2-5 | NA | NA | TRBV5-6 | TGTGCCAGCAGCTTGGAGGGGGTGTCAGGCCAAGAGACCCAGTACTTC | CASSLEGVSGQETQYF
TRBJ2-7 | TRBD1 | NA | TRBV11-1 | TGTGCCAGCAGCATAGACCGGGACAGGGGTACCTACGAGCAGTACTTC | CASSIDRDRGTYEQYF
TRBJ2-2 | TRBD2 | NA | TRBV9 | TGTGCCAGCAGCGTAGTGGGGGGACTAGCGGGCACCGGGGAGCTGTTTTTT | CASSVVGGLAGTGELFF
TRBJ2-5 | TRBD2 | NA | TRBV3-1/TRBV3-2 | TGTGCCAGCAGCCTCGGACTAGCGGGGGGCGAAGAGACCCAGTACTTC | CASSLGLAGGEETQYF
TRBJ2-1 | TRBD2 | NA | TRBV7-9 | TGTGCCAGCAGCTCCGGGACTAGGAGCTCCTACAATGAGCAGTTCTTC | CASSSGTRSSYNEQFF
TRBJ1-2 | NA | NA | TRBV6-5 | TGTGCCAGCAGTTACCTTGGGGGCTTTGGGGGCTACACCTTC | CASSYLGGFGGYTF
TRBJ2-7 | TRBD1 | NA | TRBV18 | TGTGCCAGCTCACTGGGACAGGGCGAGCAGTACTTC | CASSLGQGEQYF
TRBJ2-1 | NA | NA | TRBV19 | TGTGCCAGTGCCTCCCCCGGAGCCACCGTCCATGAGCAGTTCTTC | CASASPGATVHEQFF
TRBJ1-4 | NA | NA | TRBV4-3 | TGCGCCAGCAGCCAAGGCTTGGACAGTTCGAATGAAAAACTGTTTTTT | CASSQGLDSSNEKLFF
TRBJ2-7 | NA | NA | TRBV11-1 | TGTGCCAGCAGCCACATAGCTAACGAGCAGTACTTC | CASSHIANEQYF
TRBJ2-3 | TRBD2 | NA | TRBV5-6 | TGTGCCAGCAGCTCCGGGGGGGCCGGCACAGATACGCAGTATTTT | CASSSGGAGTDTQYF
TRBJ1-1 | TRBD1 | many | TRBV7-3 | TGTGCCAGCAGCTTGGACAGGGTGAACACTGAAGCTTTCTTT | CASSLDRVNTEAFF
TRBJ2-4 | TRBD2 | NA | TRBV11-2 | TGTGCCAGCAGCTCCAGACTAGCGGGAGGGCCAGGAAACATTCAGTACTTC | CASSSRLAGGPGNIQYF
TRBJ2-1 | NA | NA | TRBV7-3 | TGTGCCAGCAGCTTCAGTAACAATGAGCAGTTCTTC | CASSFSNNEQFF
TRBJ1-2 | NA | NA | TRBV18 | TGTGCCAGCTCAGTGGGAGAGATAACTAACTATGGCTACACCTTC | CASSVGEITNYGYTF
TRBJ1-1 | NA | NA | TRBV5-4 | TGTGCCAGCAGCCGAGCGGACAGAGCTAACACTGAAGCTTTCTTT | CASSRADRANTEAFF
TRBJ1-5 | NA | NA | TRBV6-2/TRBV6-3 | TGTGCCAGCAGCCGGGCTGGGCCCCAGCATTTT | CASSRAGPQHF
TRBJ1-6 | NA | NA | TRBV6-2/TRBV6-3 | TGTGCCAGCAGCCTCCTGATGGGAGGCGATTCACCCCTCCACTTT | CASSLLMGGDSPLHF
TRBJ2-2 | NA | few | TRBV6-5 | TGTGCTTCAAGAGCGAGCGACTCGAACACCGGGGAGCTGTTTTTT | CASRASDSNTGELFF
TRBJ2-3 | TRBD2 | NA | TRBV12-3/TRBV12-4 | TGTGCCATTGGGGGGGGAACGCAGTATTTT | CAIGGGTQYF
TRBJ2-3 | NA | NA | TRBV19 | TGTGCCAGTAGTATATGGACTAACACAGATACGCAGTATTTT | CASSIWTNTDTQYF
TRBJ2-7 | NA | NA | TRBV7-2 | TGTGCCAGCAGCTTAAACAGGAACTACGAGCAGTACTTC | CASSLNRNYEQYF
TRBJ2-6 | TRBD1 | NA | TRBV5-6 | TGTGCCAGCAGCTTGGTCAGGGGGCGTGTGTTTGGGGCCAACGTCCTGACTTTC | CASSLVRGRVFGANVLTF
TRBJ1-1 | NA | NA | TRBV6-5 | TGTGCCAGCAATGGGGGACGGGCGGGAAACACTGAAGCTTTCTTT | CASNGGRAGNTEAFF
TRBJ2-1 | NA | NA | TRBV7-3 | TGTGCCAGCAGCTTAACGTTGGGAGGGGGTGAGCAGTTCTTC | CASSLTLGGGEQFF
TRBJ2-1 | TRBD1 | few | TRBV5-8 | TGTGCCAGCAGCGAACAGGGGTCGCAGCAGTTCTTC | CASSEQGSQQFF
TRBJ2-1 | TRBD2 | NA | TRBV6-1 | TGTGCCAGCAGTGAGTTCACTAGCGGGGGTTACAATGAGCAGTTCTTC | CASSEFTSGGYNEQFF